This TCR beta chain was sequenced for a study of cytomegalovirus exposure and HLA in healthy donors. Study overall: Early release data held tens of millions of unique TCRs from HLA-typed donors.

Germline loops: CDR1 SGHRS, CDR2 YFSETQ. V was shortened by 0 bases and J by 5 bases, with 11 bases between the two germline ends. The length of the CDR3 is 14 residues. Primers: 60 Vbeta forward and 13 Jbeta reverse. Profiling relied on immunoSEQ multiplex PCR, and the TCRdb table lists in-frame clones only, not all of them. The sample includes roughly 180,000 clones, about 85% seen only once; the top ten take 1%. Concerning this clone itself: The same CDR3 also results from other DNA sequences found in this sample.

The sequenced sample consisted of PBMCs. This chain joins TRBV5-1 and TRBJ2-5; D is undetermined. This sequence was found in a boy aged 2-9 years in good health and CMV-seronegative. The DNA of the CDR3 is TGCGCCAGCAGCTTGGCCACGGGTCGGGAGACCCAGTACTTC. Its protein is CASSLATGRETQYF. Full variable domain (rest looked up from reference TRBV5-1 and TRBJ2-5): KAGVTQTPRYLIKTRGQQVTLSCSPISGHRSVSWYQQTPGQGLQFLFEYFSETQRNKGNFPGRFSGRQFSNSRSEMNVSTLELGDSALYLCASSLATGRETQYFGPGTRLLVL.